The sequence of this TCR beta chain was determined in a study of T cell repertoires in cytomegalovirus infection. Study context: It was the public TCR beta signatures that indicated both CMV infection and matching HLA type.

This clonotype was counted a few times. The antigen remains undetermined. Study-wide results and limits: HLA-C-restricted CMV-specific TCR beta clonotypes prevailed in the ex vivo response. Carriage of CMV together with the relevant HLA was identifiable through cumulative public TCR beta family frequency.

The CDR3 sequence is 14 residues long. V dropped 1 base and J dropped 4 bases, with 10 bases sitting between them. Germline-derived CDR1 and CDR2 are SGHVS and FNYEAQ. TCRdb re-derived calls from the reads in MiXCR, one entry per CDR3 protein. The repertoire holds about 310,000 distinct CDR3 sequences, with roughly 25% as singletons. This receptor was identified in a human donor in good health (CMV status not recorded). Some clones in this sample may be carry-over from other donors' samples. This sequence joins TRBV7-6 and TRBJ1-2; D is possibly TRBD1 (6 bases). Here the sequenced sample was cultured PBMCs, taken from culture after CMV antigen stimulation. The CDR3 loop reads CASSLGTARYGYTF. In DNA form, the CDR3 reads TGTGCCAGCAGCTTAGGGACAGCCCGCTATGGCTACACCTTC.